A single T cell receptor (beta chain) is shown here with its context. The data are from a study of patients and donors after allogeneic stem cell transplantation. The CDR3 length is 13 residues. Germline assignment: CDR1 DFQATT and CDR2 SNEGSKA (reference sequence). V dropped 4 bases and J dropped 13 bases, with 23 bases sitting between them. TCRdb re-called the RT-PCR reads with MiXCR, one entry per CDR3 protein. The sample holds roughly 200,000 distinct CDR3 sequences, about 37% seen once. The rearrangement links TRBV20-1 to TRBJ2-7, with D maybe TRBD1 (6 bases). Material for sequencing was blood, either unsorted or a sorted T cell fraction (not recorded which). The sequence derives from a human donor who was either an allogeneic HSCT recipient or a stem cell or donor lymphocyte infusion donor (not recorded which). It is not recorded whose cells these are; they may come from a transplant donor. CDR3 sequence reads: CSAIRDTTVSVYF. In DNA, the CDR3 is TGCAGTGCTATCCGGGACACCACCGTCTCGGTATACTTC.